One and the same sample provided the 29 T cell receptor beta chains below, sequenced in a study of T-cell memory formation after mild COVID-19. TCRdb reprocessed the 5' RACE reads via MiXCR and lists one record per CDR3 protein. The sample has 300,000 to 400,000 distinct CDR3 sequences; less than 20% are singletons. The material sequenced was PBMCs or a T cell subset sorted from them (not recorded which). Receptors were obtained from a man between 18 and 35 years old who had mild COVID-19 (a few samples of this study predate the infection). Cell type and time point are not known.

This clonotype has at least ten counts. The chain links TRBV24-1 to TRBJ2-2, with no clear D. CDR1 and CDR2 from the germline V gene are KGHDR and SFDVKD. V lost 2 bases and J 6 bases, leaving 3 bases between the germline ends. CDR3 length equals 12 residues. The CDR3 DNA follows: TGTGCCACCAGTGATTCAGCCGGGGAGCTGTTTTTT. Translated, it gives CATSDSAGELFF.

In its sample, this clonotype was seen a few times. This chain connects TRBV19 to TRBJ2-3; a weak D match, TRBD2 (5 bases). The CDR3 totals 15 residues. V shed 4 bases and J shed 0 bases, with 11 bases lying between them. CDR1 LNHDA and CDR2 SQIVND come from the germline V gene (reference sequence). As DNA, the CDR3 is TGTGCCAGTAGTACGGGAATTACAAGCACAGATACGCAGTATTTT. This codes for CASSTGITSTDTQYF.

This clonotype has more than one count but fewer than ten. The chain combines TRBV10-3 with TRBJ2-7, with D possibly being TRBD1 (7 bases). The V gene lost 5 bases and the J gene lost 6 bases, with 8 bases spanning the gap. The germline V gene has CDR1 ENHRY and CDR2 SYGVKD. This CDR3 has 11 residues. This chain's CDR3 is CAISQGGEQYF. The CDR3 DNA follows: TGTGCCATCAGTCAGGGGGGCGAGCAGTACTTC.

This clonotype was counted many times. The chain is built from TRBV12-3 or TRBV12-4 and TRBJ1-2; TRBD1 aligns across 12 bases. V dropped 5 bases and J dropped 8; count of bases not matched to a gene: 12. The length of the CDR3 is 16 residues. CDR3 sequence reads: CASSGSGTGGLRGYTF. The CDR3 coding sequence is TGTGCCAGCAGTGGATCCGGGACAGGGGGCCTTCGGGGCTACACCTTC.

This clonotype was picked up many times. The chain recombines TRBV20-1 with TRBJ2-7; D tentatively reads TRBD1 or TRBD2 (5 bases each). Trimming cost V 1 base and J 9 bases, with 19 bases left between them. The CDR3 covers 14 residues. Germline V gene sequence: CDR1 DFQATT, CDR2 SNEGSKA (reference sequence). CDR3 in DNA: TGCAGTGCTAGAGCCGACAGCCTCTCCAGCGGGCAGTACTTC. Residues: CSARADSLSSGQYF.

The chain carries TRBV4-1 and TRBJ2-7; 9 positions agree with TRBD1. The CDR3 is made up of 15 amino acids. V lost 2 bases to trimming and J lost 3 bases; unmatched junction nucleotides: 5. Germline lookup yields CDR1 MGHRA and CDR2 YSYEKL. CDR3 residues: CASSQTWGQGYEQYF. The CDR3 region has the DNA TGCGCCAGCAGCCAAACGTGGGGACAGGGCTACGAGCAGTACTTC.

This clonotype was counted at least ten times. V and J are TRBV3-1 and TRBJ2-5, with D possibly TRBD2 on 6 matching bases. The CDR3 spans 14 residues. Trimming removed 10 bases from V and 5 bases from J, with 20 bases in between. CDR1 and CDR2 (germline): LGHDT, YNNKEL (reference sequence). For the CDR3, the DNA is TGTGCCACCTGTCAATCGGAGGGCAGCGAGACCCAGTACTTC. The encoded protein is CATCQSEGSETQYF.

This clonotype has a handful of counts. The chain links TRBV5-1 to TRBJ2-7; D is uncertain. From germline, CDR1 is SGHRS and CDR2 YFSETQ. V was cut by 3 bases and J by 0 bases, with 10 bases left in between. The length of the CDR3 is 14 residues. CDR3 DNA sequence: TGCGCCAGCAGCTCGAGTCCGGGCTCCTACGAGCAGTACTTC. Amino acid sequence: CASSSSPGSYEQYF.

This clonotype was found many times. The genes are TRBV7-8 and TRBJ1-5; no clear D. V was cut by 2 bases and J by 2 bases, with 16 bases left in between. The CDR3 contains 17 residues. Germline-derived CDR1 and CDR2 are SGHVS and FQNEAQ. Here the CDR3 reads CASSLSSNSAGNQPQHF. The CDR3 bases are TGTGCCAGCAGCTTATCAAGTAATTCGGCAGGCAATCAGCCCCAGCATTTT.

The chain couples TRBV6-6 to TRBJ1-1; D might be TRBD1 (6 bases). CDR1 and CDR2 (germline): MNHNY, SVGAGI (reference sequence). Trimming removed 6 bases from V and 6 bases from J, with 14 bases in between. This CDR3 contains 13 residues. CDR3 amino acids: CASSSNTGSEAFF. The CDR3 DNA reads TGTGCCAGCAGCTCCAACACAGGGTCTGAAGCTTTCTTT.

The rearrangement uses TRBV24-1 and TRBJ1-2; the match to TRBD1 covers 10 bases. The CDR3 is made up of 16 amino acids. Germline trimming cut 4 bases from V and 7 bases from J; bases unmatched to any gene: 11. Germline CDR1 and CDR2: KGHDR and SFDVKD. The DNA for the CDR3 is TGTGCCACCAGTGACTCCCGGACAGGGGGTTCATTTGGCTACACCTTC. This codes for CATSDSRTGGSFGYTF.

This clonotype came up a few times. J is TRBJ2-7 and V is TRBV4-3; tentative D call: TRBD2 (6 bases). Germline CDR1 LGHNA, CDR2 YSLEER. The germline V and J ends were trimmed by 0 bases and 5 bases, with 14 bases remaining between them. The CDR3 runs 15 residues. The chain's CDR3 is CASSQDVVGGHEQYF. In DNA form, the CDR3 reads TGCGCCAGCAGCCAAGACGTGGTGGGGGGTCACGAGCAGTACTTC.

V gene TRBV28 combines with J gene TRBJ1-5; 11 nucleotides match TRBD1. With 6 bases clipped from V and 5 bases from J, the junction kept 6 bases outside the gene matches. The CDR3 consists of 15 residues. Looked up from germline, CDR1 is MDHEN and CDR2 is SYDVKM. The CDR3 sequence is CASSLGQGVYQPQHF. CDR3 in DNA: TGTGCCAGCAGCCTGGGACAGGGGGTTTATCAGCCCCAGCATTTT.

The genes are TRBV6-6 and TRBJ2-7; the D gene could be TRBD1 or TRBD2 (5 bases each). CDR1 and CDR2 (germline): MNHNY, SVGAGI (reference sequence). This CDR3 is 15 amino acids long. Trimming took 7 bases from V and 2 from J, leaving 18 bases between them. The CDR3 here is CASTRDRGPPYEQYF. In DNA, the CDR3 is TGTGCCAGCACCCGAGACCGGGGCCCCCCCTACGAGCAGTACTTC.

The chain joins TRBV4-2 to TRBJ2-1; D may be TRBD2 (6 bases). The germline V and J ends were trimmed by 3 bases and 12 bases, with 24 bases remaining between them. This CDR3 spans 16 amino acids. Germline V gene lookup returns CDR1 LGHNA and CDR2 YNFKEQ. CDR3 in amino acids: CASSHLLASALQGQFF. As DNA, the CDR3 is TGTGCCAGCAGCCACCTACTAGCATCCGCGCTGCAGGGGCAGTTCTTC.

This clonotype was observed a few times. This rearrangement joins TRBV20-1 to TRBJ2-3; tentatively, D is TRBD2 (6 bases). CDR1 is DFQATT and CDR2 is SNEGSKA in the germline V gene (reference sequence). This CDR3 is built from 11 residues. For the CDR3, the DNA is TGCAGGGCTGGAGGGGCAGATACGCAGTATTTT. Translated, it gives CRAGGADTQYF.

The rearrangement joins TRBV20-1 to TRBJ2-7; D possibly corresponds to TRBD1 (5 bases). The V gene lost 0 bases and the J gene lost 4 bases, with 16 bases spanning the gap. The germline CDR1 and CDR2 sequences are DFQATT and SNEGSKA (reference sequence). This CDR3 has 15 residues. Here the CDR3 reads CSARDRLQASYEQYF. DNA of the CDR3: TGCAGTGCTAGAGATCGGCTACAGGCTTCTTACGAGCAGTACTTC.

The rearrangement joins TRBV4-2 to TRBJ2-6; the D gene is possibly TRBD2 (5 bases). CDR1 and CDR2 from the germline V gene are LGHNA and YNFKEQ. The CDR3 has 17 amino acids. V gave up 4 bases and J gave up 4 bases, with 17 bases separating them. CDR3 amino acids: CASSLADGVPGANVLTF. The CDR3 DNA reads TGTGCCAGCAGCCTCGCGGACGGGGTCCCCGGGGCCAACGTCCTGACTTTC.

This chain links TRBV6-5 with TRBJ2-3; 11 nucleotides align to TRBD2. V gave up 6 bases and J gave up 4 bases; unmatched junction bases: 9. Germline loops: CDR1 MNHEY, CDR2 SVGAGI. The CDR3 totals 16 residues. Written as DNA, the CDR3 is TGTGCCAGCAGCCCCTTAGCGGGGGGGTCGGCAGATACGCAGTATTTT. Protein: CASSPLAGGSADTQYF.

The sample holds many counts of this clonotype. The chain joins TRBV7-8 to TRBJ1-5; D is undetermined. This CDR3 has 13 amino acids. The V gene lost 2 bases and the J gene lost 5 bases, with 7 bases spanning the gap. Germline loops: CDR1 SGHVS, CDR2 FQNEAQ. The CDR3 here is CASSLRFDQPQHF. The CDR3 DNA reads as TGTGCCAGCAGCTTAAGGTTCGATCAGCCCCAGCATTTT. The whole variable domain, filled in from reference TRBV7-8 and TRBJ1-5, reads GAGVSQSPRYKVAKRGQDVALRCDPISGHVSLFWYQQALGQGPEFLTYFQNEAQLDKSGLPSDRFFAERPEGSVSTLKIQRTQQEDSAVYLCASSLRFDQPQHFGDGTRLSIL.

This clonotype was seen a handful of times. The gene calls are TRBV10-3 and TRBJ1-1, with TRBD1 identical over 10 bases. This CDR3 region has 12 residues. Germline V lookup: CDR1 ENHRY, CDR2 SYGVKD. V trimming: 6 bases; J trimming: 11 bases; junction bases outside the gene matches: 6. CDR3 nucleotide sequence: TGTGCCATCAGCGCCGGGACAGGGGTCGCTTTCTTT. Its protein product is CAISAGTGVAFF.

This clonotype has just a few counts. The chain has TRBV20-1 and TRBJ2-7, with D maybe TRBD1 (8 bases). CDR1 is DFQATT and CDR2 is SNEGSKA in the germline V gene (reference sequence). There are 13 residues in the CDR3. V gave up 5 bases and J gave up 6 bases, with 17 bases separating them. CDR3 in amino acids: CSASTGGVGEQYF. The CDR3 nucleotides read TGCAGTGCTTCCACAGGGGGGGTCGGCGAGCAGTACTTC.

The rearrangement links TRBV5-1 to TRBJ2-7; 10 bases fit TRBD2. This CDR3 is built from 18 residues. CDR1 is SGHRS, CDR2 YFSETQ, per germline. Germline trimming cut 0 bases from V and 4 bases from J; bases unmatched to any gene: 13. The CDR3 sequence: CASSLAQGSSGGRYEQYV. The DNA for the CDR3 is TGCGCCAGCAGCTTGGCCCAAGGGAGTAGCGGGGGGCGATACGAGCAGTACGTC.

The rearrangement joins TRBV4-3 to TRBJ1-2; 7 nucleotides line up with TRBD1. The V gene end was trimmed by 3 bases and the J gene end by 2 bases; junction bases not matched to a gene: 6. Germline assignment: CDR1 LGHNA and CDR2 YSLEER. CDR3 length equals 15 residues. As DNA, the CDR3 is TGCGCCAGCAGCCAGGGACAGACAGCCAACTATGGCTACACCTTC. It encodes CASSQGQTANYGYTF.

This clonotype was counted a few times. This rearrangement joins TRBV5-4 to TRBJ2-5; 8 bases map to TRBD2. V lost 2 bases and J lost 3; bases outside the gene matches: 6. The CDR3 is made up of 15 amino acids. From germline, CDR1 is SGHNT and CDR2 YYREEE (reference sequence). The CDR3 sequence: CASSFVGAGEETQYF. The CDR3 nucleotides read TGTGCCAGCAGCTTCGTAGGAGCGGGGGAAGAGACCCAGTACTTC.

The sample holds a few counts of this clonotype. The gene calls are TRBV5-1 and TRBJ2-4, with 7 bases identical to TRBD2. The V segment lost 4 bases and the J segment 3 bases; nucleotides outside the gene matches: 10. CDR1 SGHRS and CDR2 YFSETQ come from the germline V gene. The CDR3 has 16 residues. CDR3 in DNA: TGCGCCAGCAGCCCCGGGGTGTGGGGGGGCAAAAACATTCAGTACTTC. Encoded protein: CASSPGVWGGKNIQYF.

This chain links TRBV20-1 with TRBJ1-6; D remains ambiguous. Germline CDR1 and CDR2: DFQATT and SNEGSKA (reference sequence). The CDR3 runs 17 residues. V dropped 0 bases and J dropped 0 bases, with 12 bases sitting between them. The DNA of the CDR3 is TGCAGTGCTAGAGATCCATCTGGACTCTCCTATAATTCACCCCTCCACTTT. Translation: CSARDPSGLSYNSPLHF.

This clonotype was detected only a few times. V gene TRBV6-6 combines with J gene TRBJ2-7; D perhaps matches TRBD1 (6 bases). This CDR3 region has 13 residues. Deletions cut 8 bases from V and 2 bases from J, with 13 bases between. Germline-derived CDR1 and CDR2 are MNHNY and SVGAGI (reference sequence). CDR3 residues: CASSRGMAYEQYV. CDR3 bases: TGTGCCAGCTCTAGGGGGATGGCCTACGAGCAGTACGTC.

The gene calls are TRBV7-9 and TRBJ2-3, with D uncertain. The CDR3 sequence is 12 residues long. CDR1 SEHNR and CDR2 FQNEAQ come from the germline V gene (reference sequence). Deletions cut 1 base from V and 6 bases from J, with 5 bases between. DNA for the CDR3: TGTGCCAGCAGCTTAGAGCAGGATACGCAGTATTTT. Translation gives CASSLEQDTQYF.